The source of this T cell receptor (beta chain) is a study of blood T cell repertoires in COVID-19. In the study overall: Sites in the United States, Italy and Spain provided acute and convalescent COVID-19 samples.

Cohort allocation depended upon clinical history that participants reported. In the source study's methods: Reference gene primer amplification gave estimated nucleated cell counts. Produced via immunoSEQ multiplex PCR; TCRdb's table is partial and in-frame only. The DNA gave D and trimming, while V, J and clone size come from that table. Of some 330,000 clones listed, roughly 90% are singletons. From germline, CDR1 is MDHEN and CDR2 SYDVKM. The length of the CDR3 is 15 residues. The ends were cut back, 6 bases at V and 6 bases at J, with 18 bases in the middle. Sequenced material: PBMCs or T cells enriched from blood (not recorded which). The chain links TRBV28 to TRBJ1-5, with a weak D call TRBD1 (5 bases). This receptor was obtained from a woman aged 25 to 45 who had recovered from COVID-19. The CDR3 DNA is TGTGCCAGCAGCAGCCGACAGCTTTTAAGTCAGCCCCAGCATTTT. This sequence encodes CASSSRQLLSQPQHF.